This TCR beta chain comes out of a study of blood T cells in healthy people across ages. A second PCR of roughly 7 to 11 cycles used a sample-barcoded 5' primer and a J-beta primer mix. Each cDNA was tagged by a template-switch adaptor containing 12 random nucleotides. The study obtained at least 2.5 million CDR3-containing paired-end reads from every sample. TCRdb used MiXCR to reprocess the 5' RACE reads, holding one entry per CDR3 protein. The data contain approximately 1,700,000 distinct CDR3 sequences, 30% to 40% of them seen just once; the ten biggest clones take up more than 20%. CDR1 SGHAT and CDR2 FQNNGV come from the germline V gene. Trimming took off 6 bases at V and 5 bases at J, with 13 bases between the two ends. This CDR3 comprises 13 residues. Study-level results: Naive CD4+ cells and diversity were both higher in long-lived donors than in aged donors.

The sample holds many counts of this clonotype. Its cognate antigen is unknown. Sequenced: blood. The rearrangement uses TRBV11-2 and TRBJ1-1, with D unresolved. The source of this sequence is a human donor in good health. In nucleotides, the CDR3 is TGTGCCAGCAGTTCACGTCCTACTACTGAAGCTTTCTTT. Translation: CASSSRPTTEAFF.